The present TCR beta chain was sequenced within a study of response to subunit inactivated influenza vaccine. Study-wide points: The authors put forward the suggestion that each seasonal influenza vaccination may bring in only a limited number of new T cells.

In the case of this clonotype: Its target is not known.

TCRdb reanalysed the RT-PCR reads using MiXCR and keeps one entry per CDR3 protein. The sample lists some 850,000 distinct CDR3 sequences; around 18% were seen once. The TCR sequence derives from a middle-aged man who received an inactivated influenza vaccine. The sequencing used PBMCs from blood, collected 5 days after vaccination.

The DNA for the CDR3 is TGTGCCAGCAGTTTTACAGGGTTGCGAGGCTACACCTTC. It encodes CASSFTGLRGYTF. The J gene is TRBJ1-2, the V gene TRBV27; weak D call: TRBD1 (6 bases). CDR1 and CDR2 (germline): MNHEY, SMNVEV (reference sequence). The CDR3 is 13 residues long. The V gene lost 3 bases and the J gene lost 8 bases, with 13 bases spanning the gap.